These 15 T cell receptor beta chains came from one sample sequenced in a study of T cell repertoires in cytomegalovirus infection (dated 2019 in TCRdb). This sample was sequenced with an Illumina HiSeq 1500. TCRdb reanalyzed the raw reads on its own, using fastp at Q25 for trimming and MiXCR for clone calling, and kept in-frame beta chains. Here each entry gathers all rows of one CDR3 protein and keeps the most common genes and DNA. The sample table holds some 940,000 distinct CDR3 sequences, of which about a third were seen once. About 14% of the sample is in the top ten clones. The antigens of these receptors remain unknown. The treatment or condition tag for this specimen amounts to: in vitro stimulation with specific CMV peptide epitopes to enrich CMV-specific T cells. Here the sequenced sample was cultured CD8+ T cells from PBMCs, taken from culture after CMV antigen stimulation. These receptors were taken from a human donor in good health (CMV status not recorded). Some clones in this sample may be carry-over from other donors' samples.

V usage is TRBV10-1 and J usage is TRBJ2-1, with TRBD2 matching 9 bases. The CDR3 is 16 residues long. Germline V gene data show CDR1 as WNHNN and CDR2 as SYGVQD (reference sequence). The V and J ends lost 4 bases and 9 bases, in that order; junction bases with no gene match: 13. The CDR3 protein is CASSVGAGGPRGEQFF. The CDR3 nucleotides are TGCGCCAGCAGTGTTGGAGCGGGGGGACCCCGGGGTGAGCAGTTCTTC.

This chain links TRBV10-3 with TRBJ1-2, with 8 bases aligning to TRBD1. Germline V gives CDR1 ENHRY, CDR2 SYGVKD. The CDR3 has 16 amino acids. Losses at the gene ends were 6 bases for V and 1 base for J; bases not matched to a gene: 10. CDR3 nucleotides: TGTGCCATCAGAACCCGACAGGGGCGGGATAACTATGGCTACACCTTC. It translates to CAIRTRQGRDNYGYTF.

The J gene is TRBJ2-3, the V gene TRBV4-2, with D possibly called TRBD1 or TRBD2 (6 bases each). The V end was cut by 3 bases, the J end by 6 bases, with 19 bases between. The CDR3 is 16 residues long. Germline values: CDR1 LGHNA, CDR2 YNFKEQ. The CDR3 region is CASSQMGGGEADTQYF. In DNA, the CDR3 is TGTGCCAGCAGCCAGATGGGGGGCGGGGAAGCGGATACGCAGTATTTT.

DNA of the CDR3: TGTGCCAGCAGTTACAGTAGGGGTGAGGACAGGAAGGGTTATGGCTACACCTTC. Amino acids: CASSYSRGEDRKGYGYTF. V gene TRBV6-5 combines with J gene TRBJ1-2, with TRBD1 identical over 7 bases. J lost 5 bases, V lost 2 bases, and 17 bases had no gene match. CDR3 length: 18 amino acids. From germline, CDR1 is MNHEY and CDR2 SVGAGI.

The rearrangement links TRBV5-5 to TRBJ2-3; 10 bases map to TRBD2. The V segment lost 0 bases and the J segment 3 bases; nucleotides outside the gene matches: 13. Germline lookup yields CDR1 SGHKS and CDR2 YYEKEE (reference sequence). The CDR3 extends over 19 amino acids. Written as DNA, the CDR3 is TGTGCCAGCAGCTTGGGACCCTCCAGCGGGGGGGCCTCGACAGATACGCAGTATTTT. It yields the protein CASSLGPSSGGASTDTQYF.

This clonotype appeared a few times. The V and J genes are TRBV28 and TRBJ1-5, with 9 bases fitting TRBD1. Trimming at V came to 6 bases and at J to 7 bases, leaving 10 bases not matched to a gene. From germline, CDR1 is MDHEN and CDR2 SYDVKM. The CDR3 is 15 residues long. Written as DNA, the CDR3 is TGTGCCAGCAGGGGGGGACAGGGTCTCGGGCAGCCCCAGCATTTT. Translating it yields CASRGGQGLGQPQHF.

This chain joins TRBV4-1 and TRBJ1-1, with D perhaps matching TRBD1 (5 bases). Germline V gene sequence: CDR1 MGHRA, CDR2 YSYEKL. Trimming removed 4 bases from V and 1 base from J, with 10 bases in between. This CDR3 is built from 14 residues. The CDR3 is CASSRGVANTEAFF. CDR3 sequence (DNA): TGCGCCAGCAGCCGGGGGGTTGCGAACACTGAAGCTTTCTTT.

Of note for this clonotype: This may come from a read error, since a much larger clone is one base off. The chain uses TRBV7-6 and TRBJ2-3; D might be TRBD1 (6 bases). The CDR3 length is 14 residues. V lost 1 base and J lost 5, with 10 bases in between. Germline CDR1 is SGHVS and CDR2 is FNYEAQ. CDR3 loop: CASSLVQGIDTQYF. The CDR3 region has the DNA TGTGCCAGCAGCTTAGTACAGGGAATAGATACGCAGTATTTT.

This clonotype was observed a handful of times. V usage is TRBV7-6 and J usage is TRBJ2-2; D is uncertain. The V gene's germline CDR1 is SGHVS and CDR2 FNYEAQ. The CDR3 length is 14 residues. V shed 3 bases and J shed 4 bases, with 9 bases lying between them. The CDR3 DNA is TGTGCCAGCAGCTTCAATAGGGTCACCGGGGAGCTGTTTTTT. Its protein product is CASSFNRVTGELFF.

The rearrangement joins TRBV6-2 or TRBV6-3 to TRBJ1-5; maybe TRBD1 (5 bases). The CDR3 totals 16 residues. The V gene's germline CDR1 is MNHEY and CDR2 SVGEGT. The V gene lost 5 bases and the J gene lost 0 bases, with 14 bases spanning the gap. CDR3 bases: TGTGCCAGCAGTGCCCCGACAGAGTATAGCAATCAGCCCCAGCATTTT. Translating it yields CASSAPTEYSNQPQHF.

This rearrangement joins TRBV5-4 to TRBJ1-4; D is possibly TRBD1 (5 bases). With 1 base removed from V and 4 bases from J, the gap between germline ends came to 11 bases. The CDR3 is 15 residues long. Germline V CDR1 and CDR2: SGHNT, YYREEE (reference sequence). CDR3 in amino acids: CASSLMGGGNEKLFF. The CDR3 DNA reads as TGTGCCAGCAGCTTGATGGGGGGGGGTAATGAAAAACTGTTTTTT.

This chain connects TRBV18 to TRBJ2-2; 10 nucleotides align to TRBD2. Unmatched junction bases numbered 14, after V lost 4 bases and J lost 9 bases. The CDR3 extends over 17 amino acids. CDR1 is KGHSH, CDR2 LQKENI, per germline. The CDR3 DNA follows: TGTGCCAGCTCACTACGGCCGCTAGCGGGGGAACACCGGGAGCTGTTTTTT. As protein: CASSLRPLAGEHRELFF.

The chain couples TRBV19 to TRBJ2-6; D not resolved. Germline V lookup: CDR1 LNHDA, CDR2 SQIVND (reference sequence). This CDR3 region has 14 residues. The V and J ends lost 6 bases and 3 bases respectively, with 9 bases between them. The CDR3 DNA reads TGTGCCAGTAGGGGCCTGGGTGGGGCCAACGTCCTGACTTTC. This translates into CASRGLGGANVLTF.

This chain links TRBV9 with TRBJ1-2, with D possibly matching TRBD1 (6 bases). The CDR3 contains 13 residues. The germline V and J ends were trimmed by 4 bases and 2 bases, with 9 bases remaining between them. Germline-derived CDR1 and CDR2 are SGDLS and YYNGEE. This CDR3 reads CASSHDRNYGYTF. The CDR3 DNA sequence: TGTGCCAGCAGCCACGACAGGAACTATGGCTACACCTTC.

The chain links TRBV28 to TRBJ2-1; D remains ambiguous. V was pared by 5 bases and J by 0 bases, with 14 bases between. The germline V gene has CDR1 MDHEN and CDR2 SYDVKM. CDR3 length: 16 amino acids. This chain's CDR3 is CASSPIRRSSYNEQFF. The CDR3 coding sequence is TGTGCCAGCAGTCCTATCCGAAGGAGCTCCTACAATGAGCAGTTCTTC. Full variable domain (remainder filled in from reference TRBV28 and TRBJ2-1): DVKVTQSSRYLVKRTGEKVFLECVQDMDHENMFWYRQDPGLGLRLIYFSYDVKMKEKGDIPEGYSVSREKKERFSLILESASTNQTSMYLCASSPIRRSSYNEQFFGPGTRLTVL.